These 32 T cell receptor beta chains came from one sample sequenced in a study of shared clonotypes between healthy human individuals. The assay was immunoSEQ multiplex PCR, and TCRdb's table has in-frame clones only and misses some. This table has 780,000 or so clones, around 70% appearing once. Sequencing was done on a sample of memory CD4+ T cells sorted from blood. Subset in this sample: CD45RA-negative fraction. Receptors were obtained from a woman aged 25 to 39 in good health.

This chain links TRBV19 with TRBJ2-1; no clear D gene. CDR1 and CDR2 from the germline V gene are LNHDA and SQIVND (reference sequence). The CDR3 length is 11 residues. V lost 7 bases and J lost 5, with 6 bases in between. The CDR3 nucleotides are TGTGCCAGTATTCTCGACAATGAGCAGTTCTTC. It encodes CASILDNEQFF.

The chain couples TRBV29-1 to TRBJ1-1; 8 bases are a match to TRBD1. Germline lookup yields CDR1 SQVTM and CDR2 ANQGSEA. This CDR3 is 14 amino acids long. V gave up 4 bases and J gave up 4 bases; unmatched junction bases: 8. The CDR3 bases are TGCAGCGTTGCGGCACAGGGGGACGGCACTGAAGCTTTCTTT. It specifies CSVAAQGDGTEAFF.

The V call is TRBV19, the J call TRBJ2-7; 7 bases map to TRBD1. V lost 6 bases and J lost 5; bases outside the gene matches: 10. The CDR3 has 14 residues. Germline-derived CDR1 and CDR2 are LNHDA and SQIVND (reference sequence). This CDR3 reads CASRGLNRGDEQYF. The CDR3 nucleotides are TGTGCCAGTAGGGGGCTAAACAGGGGCGACGAGCAGTACTTC. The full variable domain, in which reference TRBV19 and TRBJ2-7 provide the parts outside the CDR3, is DGGITQSPKYLFRKEGQNVTLSCEQNLNHDAMYWYRQDPGQGLRLIYYSQIVNDFQKGDIAEGYSVSREKKESFPLTVTSAQKNPTAFYLCASRGLNRGDEQYFGPGTRLTVT.

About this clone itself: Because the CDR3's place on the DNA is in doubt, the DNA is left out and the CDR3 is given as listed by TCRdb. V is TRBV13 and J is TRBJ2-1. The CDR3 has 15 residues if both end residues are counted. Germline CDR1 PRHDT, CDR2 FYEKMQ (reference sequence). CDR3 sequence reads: CASTFGPGRINEQFF.

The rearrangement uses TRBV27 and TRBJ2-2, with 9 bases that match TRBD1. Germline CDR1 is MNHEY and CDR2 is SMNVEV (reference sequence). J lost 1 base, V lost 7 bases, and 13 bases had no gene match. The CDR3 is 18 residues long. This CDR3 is CASIQQGAHSLNTGELFF. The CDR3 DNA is TGTGCCAGCATTCAACAGGGGGCGCACAGCCTGAACACCGGGGAGCTGTTTTTT.

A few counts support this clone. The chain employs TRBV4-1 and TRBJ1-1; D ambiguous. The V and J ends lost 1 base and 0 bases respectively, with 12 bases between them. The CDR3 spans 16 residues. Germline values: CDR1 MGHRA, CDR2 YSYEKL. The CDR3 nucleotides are TGCGCCAGCAGCCAAGGGAGAGGGAGCTTGAACACTGAAGCTTTCTTT. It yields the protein CASSQGRGSLNTEAFF.

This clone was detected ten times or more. As DNA, the CDR3 is TGCGCCAGCAGCTTGGTAGGGACAGGGACTCGAGATACGCAGTATTTT. Translated, it gives CASSLVGTGTRDTQYF. The V and J genes are TRBV5-1 and TRBJ2-3; 9 positions agree with TRBD1. Germline CDR1 reads SGHRS; CDR2 reads YFSETQ. CDR3 length: 16 amino acids. The V segment lost 0 bases and the J segment 5 bases; nucleotides outside the gene matches: 7.

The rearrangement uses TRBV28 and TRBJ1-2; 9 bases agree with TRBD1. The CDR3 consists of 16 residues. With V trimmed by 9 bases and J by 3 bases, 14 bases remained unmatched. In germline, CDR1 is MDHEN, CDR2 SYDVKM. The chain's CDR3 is CASGSTTGTGYYGYTF. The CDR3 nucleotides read TGTGCCAGTGGAAGTACCACCGGGACAGGGTACTATGGCTACACCTTC.

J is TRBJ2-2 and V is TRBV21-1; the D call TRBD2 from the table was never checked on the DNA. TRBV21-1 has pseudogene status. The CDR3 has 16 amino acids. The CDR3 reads CASSIRTSGRNGELFF. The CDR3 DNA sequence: TGTGCCAGCAGCATACGGACTAGCGGGAGGAACGGGGAGCTGTTTTTT.

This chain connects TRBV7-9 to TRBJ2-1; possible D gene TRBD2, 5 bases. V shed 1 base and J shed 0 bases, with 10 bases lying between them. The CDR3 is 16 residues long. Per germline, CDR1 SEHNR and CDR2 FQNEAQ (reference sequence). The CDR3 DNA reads TGTGCCAGCAGCTTAGTTTGGCGGGCCTCCTACAATGAGCAGTTCTTC. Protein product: CASSLVWRASYNEQFF. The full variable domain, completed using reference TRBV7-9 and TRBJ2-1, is DTGVSQNPRHKITKRGQNVTFRCDPISEHNRLYWYRQTLGQGPEFLTYFQNEAQLEKSRLLSDRFSAERPKGSFSTLEIQRTEQGDSAMYLCASSLVWRASYNEQFFGPGTRLTVL.

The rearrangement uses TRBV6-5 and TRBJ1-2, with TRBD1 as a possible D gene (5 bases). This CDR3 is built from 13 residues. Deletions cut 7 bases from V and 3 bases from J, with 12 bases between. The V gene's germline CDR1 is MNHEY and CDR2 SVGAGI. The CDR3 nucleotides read TGTGCCAGCACCGGGGGAAGGCACTATGGCTACACCTTC. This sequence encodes CASTGGRHYGYTF.

The CDR3 nucleotides are TGTGCCAGCAGCTCCCGGGACAGGGCTTTCGGCTACACCTTC. Its translation: CASSSRDRAFGYTF. The chain uses TRBV21-1 and TRBJ1-2; the listed D gene, TRBD1, was not tested against the DNA. TRBV21-1 is annotated as a pseudogene. The CDR3 has 14 amino acids.

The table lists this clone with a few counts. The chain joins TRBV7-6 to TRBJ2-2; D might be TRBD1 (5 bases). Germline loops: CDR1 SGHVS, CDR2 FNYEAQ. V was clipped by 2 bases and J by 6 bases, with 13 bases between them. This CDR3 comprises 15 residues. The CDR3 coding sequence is TGTGCCAGCAGCTTAAGTCCAGGGTATCCCGGGGAGCTGTTTTTT. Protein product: CASSLSPGYPGELFF.

CDR3 nucleotide sequence: TGTGCCAGCAGGTCGACAGGGGTAAACATTCAGTACTTC. Translated, it gives CASRSTGVNIQYF. The chain uses TRBV27 and TRBJ2-4, with 8 nucleotides matching TRBD1. This CDR3 has 13 amino acids. The V and J ends lost 6 bases and 6 bases, in that order; junction bases with no gene match: 4. The germline V gene has CDR1 MNHEY and CDR2 SMNVEV (reference sequence).

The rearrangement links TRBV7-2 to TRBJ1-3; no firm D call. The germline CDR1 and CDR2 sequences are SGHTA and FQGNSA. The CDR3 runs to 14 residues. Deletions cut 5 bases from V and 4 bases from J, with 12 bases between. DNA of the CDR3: TGTGCCAGCAGCCCAATGACGGTGGGAAACACCATATATTTT. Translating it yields CASSPMTVGNTIYF.

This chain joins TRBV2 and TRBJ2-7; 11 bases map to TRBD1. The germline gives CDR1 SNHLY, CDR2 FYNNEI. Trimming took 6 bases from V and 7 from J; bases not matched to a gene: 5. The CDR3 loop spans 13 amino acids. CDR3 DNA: TGTGCCAGCAGCGGACAGGGGGCAGGAGAGCAGTACTTC. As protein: CASSGQGAGEQYF.

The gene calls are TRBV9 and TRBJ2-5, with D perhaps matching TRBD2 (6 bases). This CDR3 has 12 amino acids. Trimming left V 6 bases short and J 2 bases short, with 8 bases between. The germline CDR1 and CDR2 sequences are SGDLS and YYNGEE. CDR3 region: CASKGTQETQYF. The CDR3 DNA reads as TGTGCCAGCAAAGGGACTCAAGAGACCCAGTACTTC.

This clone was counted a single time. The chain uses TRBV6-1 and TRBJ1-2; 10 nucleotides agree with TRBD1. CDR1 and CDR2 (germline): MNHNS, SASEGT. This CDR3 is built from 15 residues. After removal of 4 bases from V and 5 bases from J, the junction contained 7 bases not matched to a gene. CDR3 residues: CASSGRQGAGYGYTF. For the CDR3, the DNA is TGTGCCAGCAGTGGGAGACAGGGGGCGGGTTATGGCTACACCTTC.

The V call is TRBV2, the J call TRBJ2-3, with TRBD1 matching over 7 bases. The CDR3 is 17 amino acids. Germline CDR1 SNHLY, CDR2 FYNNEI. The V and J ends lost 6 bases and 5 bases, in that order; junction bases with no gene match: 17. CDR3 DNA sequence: TGTGCCAGCAGGGAGTATATGACAGACGCAGGGGGAGATACGCAGTATTTT. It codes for CASREYMTDAGGDTQYF.

CDR3 nucleotides: TGTGCCACCAGCAGAGAGGACGGCTACGAGCAGTACTTC. Translated: CATSREDGYEQYF. V usage is TRBV15 and J usage is TRBJ2-7; no reliable D call. V lost 0 bases to trimming and J lost 3 bases, with 6 bases between them. There are 13 residues in the CDR3. Germline V lookup: CDR1 LNHNV, CDR2 YYDKDF (reference sequence).

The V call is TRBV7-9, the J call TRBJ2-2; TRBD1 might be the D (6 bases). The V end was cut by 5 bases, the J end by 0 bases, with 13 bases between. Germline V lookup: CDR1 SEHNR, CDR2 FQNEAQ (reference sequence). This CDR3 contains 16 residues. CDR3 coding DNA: TGTGCCAGCAGCCCAGGGGTAGCCGCGAACACCGGGGAGCTGTTTTTT. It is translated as CASSPGVAANTGELFF.

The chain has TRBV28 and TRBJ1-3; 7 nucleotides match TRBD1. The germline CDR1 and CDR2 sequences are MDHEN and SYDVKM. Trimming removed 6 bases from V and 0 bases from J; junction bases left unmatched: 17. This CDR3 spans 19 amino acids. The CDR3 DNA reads TGTGCCAGCAGCAGGTCACCATGGGACAGAGGAATCTCTGGAAACACCATATATTTT. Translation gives CASSRSPWDRGISGNTIYF.

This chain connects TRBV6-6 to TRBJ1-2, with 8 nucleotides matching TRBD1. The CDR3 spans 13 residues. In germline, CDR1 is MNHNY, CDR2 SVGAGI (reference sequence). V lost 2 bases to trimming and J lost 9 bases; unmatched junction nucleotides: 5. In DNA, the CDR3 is TGTGCCAGCAGTTACGGACAGGGAAGAAGCTACACCTTC. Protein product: CASSYGQGRSYTF.

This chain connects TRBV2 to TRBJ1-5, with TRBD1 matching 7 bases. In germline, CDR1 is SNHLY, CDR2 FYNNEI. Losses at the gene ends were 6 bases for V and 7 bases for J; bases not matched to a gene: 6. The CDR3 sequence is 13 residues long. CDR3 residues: CASRGTERQPQHF. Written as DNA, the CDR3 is TGTGCCAGCAGAGGGACAGAGAGACAGCCCCAGCATTTT.

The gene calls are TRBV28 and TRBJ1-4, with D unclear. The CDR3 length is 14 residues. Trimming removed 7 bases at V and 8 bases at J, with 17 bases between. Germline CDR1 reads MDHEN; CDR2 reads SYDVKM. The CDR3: CASTLSTYREKLFF. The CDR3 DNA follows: TGTGCCAGCACTCTTAGCACTTACCGCGAAAAACTGTTTTTT.

The CDR3 sequence: CASSIRDGSYEQYF. The CDR3 DNA follows: TGTGCCAGCAGTATCCGGGACGGCTCCTACGAGCAGTACTTC. The V and J genes are TRBV27 and TRBJ2-7; D could derive from TRBD1 or TRBD2 (5 bases each). V lost 5 bases and J 0 bases, leaving 11 bases between the germline ends. The CDR3 contains 14 residues. Germline values: CDR1 MNHEY, CDR2 SMNVEV (reference sequence).

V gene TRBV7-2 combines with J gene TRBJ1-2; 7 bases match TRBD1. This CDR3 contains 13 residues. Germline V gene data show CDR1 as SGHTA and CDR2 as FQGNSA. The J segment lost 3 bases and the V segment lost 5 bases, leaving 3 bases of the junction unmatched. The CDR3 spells CASSLQGHYGYTF. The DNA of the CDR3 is TGTGCCAGCAGCCTACAGGGGCACTATGGCTACACCTTC. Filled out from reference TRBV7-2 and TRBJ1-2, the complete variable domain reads GAGVSQSPSNKVTEKGKDVELRCDPISGHTALYWYRQSLGQGLEFLIYFQGNSAPDKSGLPSDRFSAERTGGSVSTLTIQRTQQEDSAVYLCASSLQGHYGYTFGSGTRLTVV.

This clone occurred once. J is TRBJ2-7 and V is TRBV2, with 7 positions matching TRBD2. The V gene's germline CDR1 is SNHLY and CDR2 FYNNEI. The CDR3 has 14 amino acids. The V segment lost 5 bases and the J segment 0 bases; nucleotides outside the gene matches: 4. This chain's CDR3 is CASSRAGSSYEQYF. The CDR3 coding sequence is TGTGCCAGCAGTAGAGCGGGGAGCTCCTACGAGCAGTACTTC.

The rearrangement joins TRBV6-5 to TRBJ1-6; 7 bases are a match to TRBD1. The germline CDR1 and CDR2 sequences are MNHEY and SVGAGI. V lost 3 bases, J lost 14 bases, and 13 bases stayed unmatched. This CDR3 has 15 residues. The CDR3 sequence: CASSYPGQLLRTLHF. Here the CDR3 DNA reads TGTGCCAGCAGTTATCCGGGACAGCTACTTAGGACCCTCCACTTT.

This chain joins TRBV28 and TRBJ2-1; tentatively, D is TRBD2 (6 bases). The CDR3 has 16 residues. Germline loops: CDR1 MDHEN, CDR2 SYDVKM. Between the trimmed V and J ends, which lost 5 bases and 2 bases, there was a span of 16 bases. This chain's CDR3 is CASSTPGSGAYNEQFF. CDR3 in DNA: TGTGCCAGCAGTACTCCGGGTAGCGGAGCCTACAATGAGCAGTTCTTC.

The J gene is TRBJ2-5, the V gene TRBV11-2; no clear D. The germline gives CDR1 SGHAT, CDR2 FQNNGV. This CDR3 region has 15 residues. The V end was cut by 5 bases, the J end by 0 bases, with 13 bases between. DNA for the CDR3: TGTGCCAGCAGCATACTATATTCGTACCAAGAGACCCAGTACTTC. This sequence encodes CASSILYSYQETQYF.

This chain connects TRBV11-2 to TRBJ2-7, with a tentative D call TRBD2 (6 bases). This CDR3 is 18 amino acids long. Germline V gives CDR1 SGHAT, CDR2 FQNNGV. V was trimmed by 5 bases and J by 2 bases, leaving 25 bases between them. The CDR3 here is CASSQDTWAGPRTYEQYF. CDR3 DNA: TGTGCCAGCAGCCAAGACACTTGGGCGGGACCCCGAACCTACGAGCAGTACTTC.